The 16 T cell receptor beta chains below were found in one sample sequenced in a study of beta chain features in type 1 diabetes (dated by TCRdb to the late 2010s). Overall study outcomes, separate from this receptor: Type 1 diabetes patients showed a moderate but significant shortening of TCRB CDR3 length in all four CD4+ subsets.

These receptors are not linked to any known antigen. Library method: the immunoSEQ multiplex PCR assay. The entire isolated RNA was reverse transcribed using the High Capacity cDNA Reverse Transcription Kit, and thus expressed TCRB transcripts were sequenced. The table was pulled from immuneACCESS by TCRdb, which kept in-frame rearrangements only. Such tables lose some clones; where checked, under half of the loss comes from unresolved V genes, and the rest has no known cause. The sample includes 300,000 to 450,000 clones, with around 12% observed a single time. Roughly 0.0097% of the sample is taken by the ten largest. The sample taken for sequencing was naive CD4+ T cells from blood. What the cell subset or site label conveys for this sample: true naive CD4+ T cells. These TCRs come from a woman aged 18-30 years with type 1 diabetes.

The chain recombines TRBV6-6 with TRBJ2-2, with 13 positions matching TRBD2. The germline CDR1 and CDR2 sequences are MNHNY and SVGAGI (reference sequence). Losses at the gene ends were 5 bases for V and 4 bases for J; bases not matched to a gene: 4. There are 16 residues in the CDR3. CDR3 in amino acids: CASSQGTSGATGELFF. The CDR3 nucleotides are TGTGCCAGCAGTCAAGGGACTAGCGGGGCCACCGGGGAGCTGTTTTTT.

The genes are TRBV18 and TRBJ1-1; 7 bases match TRBD1. The germline CDR1 and CDR2 sequences are KGHSH and LQKENI. The CDR3 is 14 amino acids. J gave up 3 bases and V 4 bases, and 5 bases lay outside the gene matches. DNA of the CDR3: TGTGCCAGCTCACAAGGGCAGGGGGACACTGAAGCTTTCTTT. Encoded protein: CASSQGQGDTEAFF.

The chain employs TRBV30 and TRBJ2-5, with D possibly being TRBD2 (6 bases). The CDR3 is 13 residues long. V was pared by 2 bases and J by 1 base, with 8 bases between. Germline values: CDR1 GTSNPN, CDR2 SVGIG (reference sequence). The CDR3 protein is CAWSPGGQETQYF. CDR3 DNA: TGTGCCTGGAGTCCCGGGGGCCAAGAGACCCAGTACTTC.

This rearrangement joins TRBV11-2 to TRBJ2-3; a weak D match, TRBD2 (6 bases). This CDR3 region has 16 residues. Germline V CDR1 and CDR2: SGHAT, FQNNGV. Trimming cost V 0 bases and J 2 bases, with 12 bases left between them. For the CDR3, the DNA is TGTGCCAGCAGCTTAGATGCGGGGTCGCTCACAGATACGCAGTATTTT. Translated: CASSLDAGSLTDTQYF.

The table lists this clone with a few counts. This chain links TRBV7-9 with TRBJ2-1, with 8 nucleotides matching TRBD1. The CDR3 runs to 15 residues. CDR1 and CDR2 from the germline V gene are SEHNR and FQNEAQ (reference sequence). V shed 5 bases, J shed 4 bases, and the junction held 7 bases outside the gene matches. CDR3 sequence reads: CASSQGATRYNEQFF. Written as DNA, the CDR3 is TGTGCCAGCAGCCAGGGGGCCACCAGGTACAATGAGCAGTTCTTC.

J is TRBJ2-4 and V is TRBV11-2; the D is unclear. V lost 8 bases, J lost 2 bases, and 10 bases lay in between. The CDR3 has 13 residues. CDR1 and CDR2 from the germline V gene are SGHAT and FQNNGV. CDR3 loop: CASLRAPKNIQYF. The CDR3 DNA follows: TGTGCCAGCCTCCGAGCACCCAAAAACATTCAGTACTTC.

V usage is TRBV7-9 and J usage is TRBJ2-3, with 7 nucleotides matching TRBD1. The germline CDR1 and CDR2 sequences are SEHNR and FQNEAQ (reference sequence). V dropped 4 bases and J dropped 2; count of bases not matched to a gene: 6. The CDR3 covers 15 residues. Written as DNA, the CDR3 is TGTGCCAGCAGCTGGGGACAGAGCCCCACAGATACGCAGTATTTT. As protein: CASSWGQSPTDTQYF.

V is TRBV28 and J is TRBJ2-7, with D possibly TRBD1 on 6 matching bases. Deletions cut 5 bases from V and 7 bases from J, with 15 bases between. Germline V gene sequence: CDR1 MDHEN, CDR2 SYDVKM. CDR3 size: 13 residues. The CDR3 DNA reads TGTGCCAGCAGTGTGCTACAGGGTGGGGAGCAGTACTTC. Translated, it gives CASSVLQGGEQYF.

The chain carries TRBV28 and TRBJ2-3; 8 nucleotides match TRBD1. The trim removed 6 bases at V and 3 bases at J, leaving 2 bases unmatched. The length of the CDR3 is 13 residues. Germline CDR1 reads MDHEN; CDR2 reads SYDVKM. The CDR3 loop reads CASRRTGTDTQYF. The CDR3 DNA reads TGTGCCAGCAGGAGGACAGGGACAGATACGCAGTATTTT.

This clone was seen more than once but under ten times. In DNA form, the CDR3 reads TGTGCCAGCAGCTTGGGACAGGGCAATTTATACGAGCAGTACTTC. Protein sequence: CASSLGQGNLYEQYF. This sequence joins TRBV7-9 and TRBJ2-7; 9 positions agree with TRBD1. The V gene's germline CDR1 is SEHNR and CDR2 FQNEAQ (reference sequence). The CDR3 length is 15 residues. After removal of 3 bases from V and 4 bases from J, the junction contained 7 bases not matched to a gene. The full variable domain, in which reference TRBV7-9 and TRBJ2-7 provide the parts outside the CDR3, is DTGVSQNPRHKITKRGQNVTFRCDPISEHNRLYWYRQTLGQGPEFLTYFQNEAQLEKSRLLSDRFSAERPKGSFSTLEIQRTEQGDSAMYLCASSLGQGNLYEQYFGPGTRLTVT.

This clone was detected only a few times. The rearrangement links TRBV28 to TRBJ2-7, with TRBD1 matching 7 bases. The CDR3 totals 16 residues. Per the germline V gene, CDR1 is MDHEN and CDR2 is SYDVKM. Trimming removed 5 bases from V and 3 bases from J; junction bases left unmatched: 13. The CDR3 bases are TGTGCCAGCAGTATATACCCACTGGACAGGATCTACGAGCAGTACTTC. It encodes CASSIYPLDRIYEQYF.

The chain recombines TRBV12-5 with TRBJ2-1; 9 bases align to TRBD2. The CDR3 spans 14 residues. Unmatched junction bases numbered 7, after V lost 5 bases and J lost 8 bases. Germline-derived CDR1 and CDR2 are LGHNT and FRNRAP. Here the CDR3 DNA reads TGTGCTAGTGGTCTAGCGGGAAGGTCGGATGAGCAGTTCTTC. It translates to CASGLAGRSDEQFF.

The table lists this clone with a few counts. This chain uses TRBV19 with TRBJ2-1, with TRBD1 as a possible D gene (5 bases). Germline V gene lookup returns CDR1 LNHDA and CDR2 SQIVND (reference sequence). The CDR3 length is 16 residues. The V end lost 4 bases, the J end lost 1 base, and 14 bases lay between the germline ends. CDR3 loop: CASSKTPGISYNEQFF. The CDR3 DNA is TGTGCCAGTAGTAAAACCCCAGGGATATCCTACAATGAGCAGTTCTTC.

The V and J genes are TRBV19 and TRBJ2-7; TRBD2 might be the D (5 bases). CDR3 size: 14 residues. V lost 3 bases to trimming and J lost 5 bases, with 14 bases between them. The germline V gene encodes CDR1 LNHDA and CDR2 SQIVND (reference sequence). The CDR3 reads CASSIEGVGDEQYF. CDR3 nucleotides: TGTGCCAGTAGTATCGAGGGAGTGGGCGACGAGCAGTACTTC.

J is TRBJ2-1 and V is TRBV23-1; 8 nucleotides align to TRBD1. TRBV23-1 is placed among ORFs of uncertain function. V was clipped by 0 bases and J by 8 bases; unmatched bases: 15. This CDR3 is 18 amino acids long. CDR3 sequence (DNA): TGCGCCAGCAGTCAATCGAGGCCCCGGGACAGGAAAGGCGATGAGCAGTTCTTC. This encodes CASSQSRPRDRKGDEQFF.

The sample holds a few counts of this clone. In nucleotides, the CDR3 is TGCACCAGCAGCCAAGAGGCTAGCCGCCGCTCCTACGAGCAGTACTTC. Translated: CTSSQEASRRSYEQYF. The rearrangement joins TRBV1 to TRBJ2-7; the D call in the table, TRBD2, was not verified against the DNA. TRBV1 is classified as a pseudogene. The CDR3 covers 16 residues.